This TCR beta chain derives from a study of blood T cell repertoires in COVID-19. The protocol was immunoSEQ multiplex PCR, while the TCRdb copy is restricted to in-frame clones and leaves out a portion. The sample lists about 60,000 clones, 75% to 90% occurring once. The CDR3 is 13 amino acids. Germline V lookup: CDR1 MGHRA, CDR2 YSYEKL. Trimming shortened V by 1 base and J by 7 bases, and 11 bases separated the two germline ends. The V call is TRBV4-1, the J call TRBJ2-7, with D maybe TRBD2 (5 bases). The sample was peripheral blood. The clonotype was recovered from a man aged 30 to 39 with COVID-19, enrolled during active disease. The CDR3, as DNA: TGCGCCAGCAGCCAAGTCGGGGTTATGGAGCAGTACTTC. This sequence encodes CASSQVGVMEQYF.